This record looks at one T cell receptor (beta chain) sequence and its context. Its antigen is not known. The protocol was immunoSEQ multiplex PCR, while the TCRdb copy is restricted to in-frame clones and leaves out a portion. The table has about 50,000 clones, 84% seen once. The germline CDR1 and CDR2 sequences are MNHNS and SASEGT. The V gene lost 3 bases and the J gene lost 4 bases, with 15 bases spanning the gap. This CDR3 has 15 amino acids. The data belong to a study of radiotherapy plus CTLA-4 blockade in lung cancer. Overall study context: The study recorded objective responses in 18% of patients and disease control in approximately 33%. Study-level findings and limits: After treatment with radiotherapy plus ipilimumab, TCR clones that came from the tumor expanded in blood. In blood, early T cell clone dynamics reportedly predicted response best, together with interferon-beta.

Treatment of patients with chemo-refractory metastatic non-small-cell lung cancer consisted of focal radiation plus CTLA-4 blockade with ipilimumab. The sample here was peripheral blood, taken from a patient treated with radiotherapy plus ipilimumab. The TCR sequence derives from a human donor with non-small cell lung cancer whose response to radiotherapy plus ipilimumab could not be evaluated. The chain carries TRBV6-1 and TRBJ1-2, with a possible D match to TRBD1 (6 bases). CDR3 sequence: CASSEFAGVIYGYTF. DNA for the CDR3: TGTGCCAGCAGTGAGTTTGCAGGGGTCATCTATGGCTACACCTTC.